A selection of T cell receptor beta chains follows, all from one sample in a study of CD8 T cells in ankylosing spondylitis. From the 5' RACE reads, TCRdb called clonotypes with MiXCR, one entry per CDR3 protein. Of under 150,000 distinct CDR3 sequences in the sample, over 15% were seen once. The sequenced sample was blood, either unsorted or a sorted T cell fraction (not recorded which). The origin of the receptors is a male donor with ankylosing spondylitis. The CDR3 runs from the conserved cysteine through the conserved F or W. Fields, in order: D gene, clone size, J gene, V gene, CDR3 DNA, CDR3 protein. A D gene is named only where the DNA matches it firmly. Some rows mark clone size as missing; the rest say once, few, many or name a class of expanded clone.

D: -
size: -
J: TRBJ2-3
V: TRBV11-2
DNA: TGTGCCAGCAGCCACGTCCACCCGTTACGGGCGGCAGATACGCAGTATTTT
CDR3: CASSHVHPLRAADTQYF

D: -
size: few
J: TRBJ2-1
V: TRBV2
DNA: TGTGCCAGCAGGGGGACTCGTGTCGAGCAGTTCTTC
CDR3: CASRGTRVEQFF

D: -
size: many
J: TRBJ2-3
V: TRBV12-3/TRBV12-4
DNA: TGTGCCAGCATTCGGGACTCGTTAGATACGCAGTATTTT
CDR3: CASIRDSLDTQYF

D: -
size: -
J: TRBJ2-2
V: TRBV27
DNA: TGTGCCAGCAGCCGTGGGACATCCCTTTTTTTT
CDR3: CASSRGTSLFF

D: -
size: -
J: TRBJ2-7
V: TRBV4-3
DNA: TGCGCCAGCAGCCAATCATTTGGCGGTAGCTCCTACGAGCAGTACTTC
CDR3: CASSQSFGGSSYEQYF

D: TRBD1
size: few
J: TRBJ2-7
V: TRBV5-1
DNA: TGCGCCAGCGAACTTGGACAGGGAGCTGACGAGCAGTACTTC
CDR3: CASELGQGADEQYF

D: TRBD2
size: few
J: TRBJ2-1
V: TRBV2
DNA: TGTGCCAGCAACCTAGCGGAGTACAATGAGCAGTTCTTC
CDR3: CASNLAEYNEQFF

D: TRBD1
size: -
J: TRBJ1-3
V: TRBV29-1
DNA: TGCAGCGCAACCGGGACAGGGGGCGCGGATGGAAACACCATATATTTT
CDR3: CSATGTGGADGNTIYF

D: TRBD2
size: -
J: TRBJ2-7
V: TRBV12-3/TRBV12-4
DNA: TGTGCCAGCAGTTTATTGGGTGCCAGCGGGATCTACGAGCAGTACTTC
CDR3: CASSLLGASGIYEQYF

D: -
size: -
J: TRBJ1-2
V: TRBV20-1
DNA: TGCAGTGCCACCGGGACAACCCTAATTAACTATGGCTACACCTTC
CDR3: CSATGTTLINYGYTF

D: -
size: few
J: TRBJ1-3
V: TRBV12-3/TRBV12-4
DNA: TGTGCCAGCAGTTTTGTTAGTGTAGGAAACACCATATATTTT
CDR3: CASSFVSVGNTIYF

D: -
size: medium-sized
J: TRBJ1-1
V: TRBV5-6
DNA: TGTGCCAGCACTACGGACCTGAACACTGAAGCTTTCTTT
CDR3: CASTTDLNTEAFF

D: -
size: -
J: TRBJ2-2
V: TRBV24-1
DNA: TGTGCCACCAGTACCCCCCGTGGACAGACGAACACCGGGGAGCTGTTTTTT
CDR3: CATSTPRGQTNTGELFF

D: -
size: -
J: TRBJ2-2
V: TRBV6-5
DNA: TGTGCCAGCAGTTACGCTGGGGACACCGGGGAGCTGTTTTTT
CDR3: CASSYAGDTGELFF

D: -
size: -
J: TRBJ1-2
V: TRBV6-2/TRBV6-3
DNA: TGTGCCAGCAGTAGCCCCCCGGACATCTACTATGGCTACACCTTC
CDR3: CASSSPPDIYYGYTF

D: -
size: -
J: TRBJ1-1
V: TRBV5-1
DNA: TGCGCCAGCAGCGGAGTTTACAGGGCTCCGTCTGAAGCTTTCTTT
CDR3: CASSGVYRAPSEAFF

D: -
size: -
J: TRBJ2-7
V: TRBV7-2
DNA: TGTGCCAGCAGACCAAGTGCAGGCGATCCCTACGAGCAGTACTTC
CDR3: CASRPSAGDPYEQYF

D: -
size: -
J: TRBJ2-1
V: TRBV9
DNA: TGTGCCAGCAGCGGAGGGAATGTGAATGAGCAGTTCTTC
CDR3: CASSGGNVNEQFF

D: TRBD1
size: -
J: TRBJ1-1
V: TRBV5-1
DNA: TGCGCCAGCAGCTGGACAGGGATGAACACTGAAGCTTTCTTT
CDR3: CASSWTGMNTEAFF

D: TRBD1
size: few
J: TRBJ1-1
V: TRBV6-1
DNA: TGTGCCAGCAGTGAAGCGTTCCAGGGGGCATCGTCCACTGAAGCTTTCTTT
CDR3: CASSEAFQGASSTEAFF

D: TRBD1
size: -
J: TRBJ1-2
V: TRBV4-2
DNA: TGTGCCAGCAGCCACGGGACAGGGAACACTAACTATGGCAACACCTTC
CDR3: CASSHGTGNTNYGNTF

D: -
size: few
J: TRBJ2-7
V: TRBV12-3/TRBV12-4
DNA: TGTGCCAGCAGTTTAGGGCCCTCCCTCGAGCAGTACTTC
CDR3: CASSLGPSLEQYF

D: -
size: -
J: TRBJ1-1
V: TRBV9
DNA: TGTGCCAGCAGCCCCGGGGGATCGGACACTGAAGCTTTCTTT
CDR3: CASSPGGSDTEAFF

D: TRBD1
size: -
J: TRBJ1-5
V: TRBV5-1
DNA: TGCGCCAGCAGCTTGGGACAGGGTAATGTGCCCCAGCATTTT
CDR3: CASSLGQGNVPQHF

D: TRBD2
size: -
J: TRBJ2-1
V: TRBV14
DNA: TGTGCCAGCAGCCAAGAGTCGGCTAGCGGGAGAGAGTCCTACAATGAGCAGTTCTTC
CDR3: CASSQESASGRESYNEQFF